A selection of T cell receptor beta chains follows, all from one sample in a study of cytomegalovirus exposure and HLA in healthy donors. TCRdb's table, derived via immunoSEQ multiplex PCR, lists solely in-frame clones and lacks some. The sample carries roughly 120,000 clones, roughly 83% recorded once. Material: PBMCs. The receptor set was obtained from a man younger than 35 in good health and CMV-seronegative. Each CDR3 is given with its conserved first and last residue. The D gene is left open where the match is weak. Clone size is stated in some rows and not others, as once, few, many or a class when expanded.

size	V	D	J	CDR3	DNA
NA	TRBV30	TRBD1	TRBJ1-5	CAWSLSWDRGGQPQHF	TGTGCCTGGAGTTTGTCATGGGACAGGGGCGGTCAGCCCCAGCATTTT
NA	TRBV6-5	NA	TRBJ1-2	CASSYSKRGGYTF	TGTGCCAGCAGTTACTCGAAAAGGGGTGGCTACACCTTC
NA	TRBV10-3	TRBD1	TRBJ2-7	CAISGTGGASEQYF	TGTGCCATCAGCGGGACAGGAGGAGCCTCCGAGCAGTACTTC
NA	TRBV7-8	TRBD2	TRBJ2-7	CASSLTGGEQYF	TGTGCCAGCAGCTTAACGGGGGGCGAGCAGTACTTC
NA	TRBV10-3	TRBD1	TRBJ2-1	CAIRDRAVEQFF	TGTGCCATCAGAGACAGGGCCGTGGAGCAGTTCTTC
NA	TRBV18	TRBD1	TRBJ2-2	CASSLHEQGADGELFF	TGTGCCAGCTCACTCCATGAACAGGGGGCGGACGGGGAGCTGTTTTTT
NA	TRBV19	TRBD1	TRBJ1-2	CATWTGGYGYTF	TGTGCCACCTGGACAGGGGGATATGGCTACACCTTC
NA	TRBV19	TRBD2	TRBJ2-7	CASSALLAGGSYEQYF	TGTGCCAGTAGTGCCCTACTAGCGGGGGGTTCCTACGAGCAGTACTTC
NA	TRBV2	TRBD2	TRBJ2-1	CASRRLAGGIYNEQFF	TGTGCCAGCCGAAGACTAGCGGGAGGGATCTACAATGAGCAGTTCTTC
NA	TRBV28	TRBD1	TRBJ2-7	CASRPSGDRVSEQYF	TGTGCCAGCAGACCCTCGGGGGACAGGGTGAGTGAGCAGTACTTC
NA	TRBV7-2	TRBD1	TRBJ2-3	CASSLQQGGGDTQYF	TGTGCCAGCAGCTTACAACAGGGGGGTGGAGATACGCAGTATTTT
NA	TRBV5-4	NA	TRBJ2-5	CASSHYDSQETQYF	TGTGCCAGCAGCCACTATGATTCTCAAGAGACCCAGTACTTC
NA	TRBV7-3	NA	TRBJ2-1	CASSLTGPQGQFF	TGTGCCAGCAGCTTAACCGGACCGCAGGGGCAGTTCTTC
NA	TRBV4-2	NA	TRBJ2-2	CASSPLEQTGELFF	TGTGCCAGCAGCCCTCTAGAACAAACCGGGGAGCTGTTTTTT
NA	TRBV9	NA	TRBJ1-5	CASSVAAGPGQPQHF	TGTGCCAGCAGCGTAGCGGCAGGGCCCGGTCAGCCCCAGCATTTT
once	TRBV6-5	TRBD1	TRBJ1-2	CASSFNRGRSYGYTF	TGTGCCAGCAGTTTTAACAGGGGCAGGAGCTATGGCTACACCTTC
NA	TRBV28	TRBD1	TRBJ1-2	CASSAGQGVNYGYTF	TGTGCCAGCAGTGCGGGACAGGGGGTCAACTATGGCTACACCTTC
NA	TRBV6-1	TRBD1	TRBJ1-2	CASSAARQGYGYTF	TGTGCCAGCAGTGCGGCCCGACAGGGGTATGGCTACACCTTC
once	TRBV5-1	NA	TRBJ2-2	CASSLQATAGELFF	TGCGCCAGCAGCTTGCAGGCAACGGCCGGGGAGCTGTTTTTT
NA	TRBV27	NA	TRBJ1-1	CASREQALNTEAFF	TGTGCCAGCAGAGAACAGGCCTTGAACACTGAAGCTTTCTTT
NA	TRBV5-1	TRBD1	TRBJ1-1	CASSYNRGGDTEAFF	TGCGCCAGCAGCTATAACAGGGGGGGAGACACTGAAGCTTTCTTT
NA	TRBV2	TRBD1	TRBJ1-2	CASSKDRGVGYTF	TGTGCCAGCAGTAAGGACAGGGGAGTTGGCTACACCTTC
NA	TRBV29-1	NA	TRBJ2-3	CSVGRGETTDTQYF	TGCAGCGTTGGGCGCGGGGAGACCACAGATACGCAGTATTTT
NA	TRBV5-6	NA	TRBJ2-7	CASSLGSGEQYF	TGTGCCAGCAGCCTAGGGTCAGGGGAGCAGTACTTC
NA	TRBV5-1	NA	TRBJ2-3	CASRLSVSTDTQYF	TGCGCCAGCAGACTTTCGGTTTCCACAGATACGCAGTATTTT
few	TRBV7-8	NA	TRBJ1-1	CASSLSQTQAFF	TGTGCCAGCAGCTTATCCCAGACACAAGCTTTCTTT
NA	TRBV27	NA	TRBJ2-3	CAIGLGYSTDTQYF	TGTGCCATAGGACTGGGGTATAGCACAGATACGCAGTATTTT
NA	TRBV7-6	TRBD1	TRBJ1-1	CASSWTGVTEAFF	TGTGCCAGCAGTTGGACAGGGGTGACTGAAGCTTTCTTT
NA	TRBV7-9	NA	TRBJ2-6	CASTLRGIAANVLTF	TGTGCCAGCACCCTCAGGGGAATCGCCGCCAACGTCCTGACTTTC
few	TRBV7-9	TRBD1	TRBJ1-2	CASSSLREGQVNYGYTF	TGTGCCAGCAGCTCCCTCAGGGAGGGACAGGTCAATTATGGCTACACCTTC
NA	TRBV15	NA	TRBJ2-3	CATSRDGGRGGTDTQYF	TGTGCCACCAGCAGAGATGGGGGCAGGGGCGGCACAGATACGCAGTATTTT